The 27 T cell receptor beta chains below all came from one sample that was sequenced in a study of low-dose radiotherapy and immunotherapy resistance in tumors. As for time point: before trial treatment. Gene-specific TRAV and TRBV primers were used for first-strand cDNA, covering alpha and beta chains. TCR amplification used 20 to 25 PCR cycles, a constant-region primer and a V-primer adapter. TCRdb re-derived calls from the reads in MiXCR, one entry per CDR3 protein. The repertoire includes 65,000 to 95,000 distinct CDR3 sequences, about 20% of them detected once, and around 6.1% sits in the top ten. The sequencing used PBMCs, collected before treatment. These receptors all stem from a male donor with prostate cancer.

This clonotype was observed many times. This chain joins TRBV10-3 and TRBJ1-2; D might be TRBD1 (6 bases). The CDR3 covers 14 residues. CDR1 and CDR2 (germline): ENHRY, SYGVKD. The germline V and J ends were trimmed by 3 bases and 2 bases, with 10 bases remaining between them. CDR3 sequence: CAISEQGGNYGYTF. The CDR3 DNA reads TGTGCCATCAGTGAACAGGGAGGAAACTATGGCTACACCTTC.

This clonotype was detected ten times or more. The chain couples TRBV4-2 to TRBJ2-1, with unresolved D. Germline V gene data show CDR1 as LGHNA and CDR2 as YNFKEQ. Trimming removed 1 base at V and 2 bases at J, with 12 bases between. The CDR3 sequence is 16 residues long. CDR3 residues: CASSQVLGTTYNEQFF. The CDR3 DNA reads TGTGCCAGCAGCCAAGTTCTTGGCACCACCTACAATGAGCAGTTCTTC.

This clonotype was counted ten times or more. This chain joins TRBV6-2 or TRBV6-3 and TRBJ2-2; no clear D gene. This CDR3 region has 14 residues. The V end was cut by 5 bases, the J end by 5 bases, with 12 bases between. Germline V gene data show CDR1 as MNHEY and CDR2 as SVGEGT. The CDR3 coding sequence is TGTGCCAGCAGTGGAATTGGGGAAACCGGGGAGCTGTTTTTT. This encodes CASSGIGETGELFF.

Note on this clonotype: The likely explanation is a read error, given a far larger clone one base away. The chain employs TRBV5-1 and TRBJ2-1; the match to TRBD1 covers 7 bases. The germline V gene encodes CDR1 SGHRS and CDR2 YFSETQ. CDR3 size: 15 residues. Losses at the gene ends were 0 bases for V and 10 bases for J; bases not matched to a gene: 10. The CDR3 DNA reads TGCGCCAGCAGCTTGGTACGGCAGGGGGTTGGCGAGCAGTTCTTC. This gives the protein CASSLVRQGVGEQFF.

This clonotype was counted many times. This chain links TRBV28 with TRBJ2-5; 8 bases are a match to TRBD1. This CDR3 comprises 16 residues. Per the germline V gene, CDR1 is MDHEN and CDR2 is SYDVKM. V was pared by 3 bases and J by 5 bases, with 11 bases of the junction left unmatched. This CDR3 reads CASSLGRGPPLETQYF. In DNA, the CDR3 is TGTGCCAGCAGTTTGGGCAGGGGGCCTCCCTTGGAGACCCAGTACTTC.

This clonotype was detected ten times or more. The chain recombines TRBV20-1 with TRBJ1-5; D is perhaps TRBD1 (6 bases). Germline CDR1 is DFQATT and CDR2 is SNEGSKA (reference sequence). This CDR3 comprises 13 residues. Trimming took off 3 bases at V and 6 bases at J, with 12 bases between the two ends. CDR3 nucleotides: TGCAGTGCTAGTGGGACATCGTCTCAGCCCCAGCATTTT. Protein: CSASGTSSQPQHF.

This clonotype was found many times. The J gene is TRBJ1-5, the V gene TRBV2, with D perhaps TRBD1 (5 bases). The CDR3 totals 15 residues. Germline V gene sequence: CDR1 SNHLY, CDR2 FYNNEI. Trimming took 3 bases from V and 1 from J, leaving 10 bases between them. CDR3 amino acids: CASSEGEISNQPQHF. CDR3 in DNA: TGTGCCAGCAGTGAGGGGGAGATAAGCAATCAGCCCCAGCATTTT. The variable domain in full, completed from reference TRBV2 and TRBJ1-5, reads EPEVTQTPSHQVTQMGQEVILRCVPISNHLYFYWYRQILGQKVEFLVSFYNNEISEKSEIFDDQFSVERPDGSNFTLKIRSTKLEDSAMYFCASSEGEISNQPQHFGDGTRLSIL.

In its sample, this clonotype was seen many times. V is TRBV30 and J is TRBJ2-2; no reliable D call. Trimming removed 4 bases at V and 0 bases at J, with 6 bases between. This CDR3 spans 13 amino acids. CDR1 is GTSNPN and CDR2 is SVGIG in the germline V gene (reference sequence). The CDR3 loop is CAWMDPNTGELFF. The CDR3 DNA reads as TGTGCCTGGATGGATCCGAACACCGGGGAGCTGTTTTTT.

This clonotype came up many times. The chain employs TRBV11-2 and TRBJ1-1, with D tentatively TRBD1 (6 bases). V was cut by 1 base and J by 4 bases, with 13 bases left in between. The V gene's germline CDR1 is SGHAT and CDR2 FQNNGV. The CDR3 covers 15 residues. The CDR3 DNA reads as TGTGCCAGCAGCTTAGGGGGGGGGGGGCGCACTGAAGCTTTCTTT. Residues: CASSLGGGGRTEAFF.

At least ten counts were recorded for this clonotype. The J gene is TRBJ1-4, the V gene TRBV29-1, with TRBD1 identical over 9 bases. Germline V gene sequence: CDR1 SQVTM, CDR2 ANQGSEA. With 7 bases clipped from V and 8 bases from J, the junction kept 8 bases outside the gene matches. The length of the CDR3 is 13 residues. The CDR3 here is CSGLQGAQEKLFF. In nucleotides, the CDR3 is TGCAGCGGTTTACAGGGGGCACAGGAAAAACTGTTTTTT.

Ten or more counts support this clonotype. The chain uses TRBV19 and TRBJ1-5; D is perhaps TRBD1 (5 bases). Germline lookup yields CDR1 LNHDA and CDR2 SQIVND (reference sequence). This CDR3 has 16 residues. Trimming pared 4 bases from V and 7 bases from J, leaving 20 bases between. CDR3 sequence (DNA): TGTGCCAGTAGTAGTACCCTGATTGGGGGTTCCCAGCCCCAGCATTTT. It specifies CASSSTLIGGSQPQHF.

This clonotype has ten or more counts. The genes are TRBV6-6 and TRBJ2-7; TRBD2 agrees at 12 bases. Germline trimming cut 2 bases from V and 6 bases from J; bases unmatched to any gene: 5. CDR3 size: 15 residues. Germline CDR1 MNHNY, CDR2 SVGAGI (reference sequence). Here the CDR3 DNA reads TGTGCCAGCAGTTACACGAGGACTAGCGGGGCCGAGCAGTACTTC. Protein: CASSYTRTSGAEQYF.

The J gene is TRBJ1-2, the V gene TRBV7-2, with TRBD1 matching 8 bases. The ends lost 5 bases at V and 8 bases at J; junction bases unmatched: 22. The germline gives CDR1 SGHTA, CDR2 FQGNSA. The CDR3 contains 18 residues. The CDR3 reads CASSLPGQGAGGRSGYTF. In DNA, the CDR3 is TGTGCCAGCAGCCTACCCGGACAGGGCGCAGGTGGTAGGTCGGGCTACACCTTC.

About this clonotype itself: One end of the junction fails to match germline, which may point to a read error. V gene TRBV4-2 combines with J gene TRBJ2-4; tentative D call: TRBD1 (5 bases). From germline, CDR1 is LGHNA and CDR2 YNFKEQ. The CDR3 consists of 16 residues. CDR3 residues: CASSQGPGNTKNMQYF. Here the CDR3 DNA reads TGTGCCAGCAGCCAAGGTCCAGGGAATACCAAAAACATGCAGTACTTC.

Ten or more counts support this clonotype. This chain connects TRBV4-3 to TRBJ2-1; D is undetermined. Trimming shortened V by 2 bases and J by 6 bases, and 8 bases separated the two germline ends. This CDR3 contains 13 residues. Germline V gene data show CDR1 as LGHNA and CDR2 as YSLEER. CDR3 DNA: TGCGCCAGCAGCCAACAGCACCCCAATGAGCAGTTCTTC. Amino acid sequence: CASSQQHPNEQFF.

Notes on this clonotype: A far larger clone is just one base off, so this is likely a read error. The chain has TRBV13 and TRBJ2-2, with 7 bases aligning to TRBD2. Per the germline V gene, CDR1 is PRHDT and CDR2 is FYEKMQ (reference sequence). V trimming: 7 bases; J trimming: 0 bases; junction bases outside the gene matches: 5. The CDR3 covers 15 residues. The CDR3 region is CASTGTKANTGELFF. As DNA, the CDR3 is TGTGCCAGCACCGGGACTAAAGCGAACACCGGGGAGCTGTTTTTT.

Many counts were recorded for this clonotype. The chain carries TRBV7-2 and TRBJ2-7; D is ambiguous. Deletions cut 1 base from V and 2 bases from J, with 3 bases between. The length of the CDR3 is 12 residues. Germline V CDR1 and CDR2: SGHTA, FQGNSA. The CDR3 sequence: CASSLGAYEQYF. The CDR3 region has the DNA TGTGCCAGCAGCTTAGGAGCCTACGAGCAGTACTTC.

The chain carries TRBV6-2 or TRBV6-3 and TRBJ2-1; possibly TRBD1 for D (6 bases). The CDR3 runs 16 residues. Germline lookup yields CDR1 MNHEY and CDR2 SVGEGT. V shed 6 bases and J shed 0 bases, with 15 bases lying between them. CDR3 protein: CASRKTGSSSYNEQFF. For the CDR3, the DNA is TGTGCCAGCAGGAAAACAGGGTCGAGCTCCTACAATGAGCAGTTCTTC.

This clonotype was seen a handful of times. The V gene is TRBV5-1, the J gene TRBJ2-3; D might be TRBD1 (5 bases). The germline V and J ends were trimmed by 0 bases and 1 base, with 9 bases remaining between them. Germline CDR1 reads SGHRS; CDR2 reads YFSETQ. This CDR3 comprises 15 residues. The CDR3 sequence: CASSLAGRGTDTQYF. The CDR3 coding sequence is TGCGCCAGCAGCTTGGCCGGCAGGGGCACAGATACGCAGTATTTT.

This clonotype has ten or more counts. The chain recombines TRBV5-4 with TRBJ2-7; no definite D call. Between the trimmed V and J ends, which lost 2 bases and 4 bases, there was a span of 13 bases. The CDR3 runs to 14 residues. Germline CDR1 is SGHNT and CDR2 is YYREEE (reference sequence). CDR3 sequence reads: CASSFWQTRYEQYF. The CDR3 DNA follows: TGTGCCAGCAGCTTCTGGCAGACACGATACGAGCAGTACTTC.

Many counts were recorded for this clonotype. V is TRBV29-1 and J is TRBJ2-2; D may be TRBD2 (6 bases). Germline V gives CDR1 SQVTM, CDR2 ANQGSEA. The CDR3 sequence is 12 residues long. With 6 bases removed from V and 1 base from J, the gap between germline ends came to 6 bases. The CDR3 DNA is TGCAGCGTAGCGGGGAACACCGGGGAGCTGTTTTTT. It codes for CSVAGNTGELFF.

At least ten counts were recorded for this clonotype. The genes are TRBV2 and TRBJ2-7; 9 bases agree with TRBD1. Germline V gene lookup returns CDR1 SNHLY and CDR2 FYNNEI. The CDR3 runs to 15 residues. J lost 2 bases, V lost 6 bases, and 8 bases had no gene match. The CDR3 DNA follows: TGTGCCAGCAGCGAGAAGGACAGGGGAGCCTACGAGCAGTACTTC. Its translation: CASSEKDRGAYEQYF.

Points on this clonotype: Only one base separates this from a far larger clonotype, so it likely reflects a read error. The chain is built from TRBV27 and TRBJ2-3, with D tentatively TRBD1 (7 bases). The CDR3 totals 14 residues. V shed 10 bases and J shed 5 bases, with 19 bases lying between them. From germline, CDR1 is MNHEY and CDR2 SMNVEV (reference sequence). CDR3 in amino acids: CATNPGGNRDTQYF. In nucleotides, the CDR3 is TGTGCCACCAATCCAGGGGGGAACAGAGATACGCAGTATTTT.

This clonotype was seen many times. The chain uses TRBV30 and TRBJ2-3; 10 bases align to TRBD2. The CDR3 runs 16 residues. Germline V gene sequence: CDR1 GTSNPN, CDR2 SVGIG (reference sequence). V lost 0 bases and J lost 2; bases outside the gene matches: 5. The CDR3 spells CAWSVLTSGATDTQYF. In nucleotides, the CDR3 is TGTGCCTGGAGTGTACTAACTAGCGGGGCCACAGATACGCAGTATTTT.

The chain is built from TRBV9 and TRBJ2-2; D unclear. Germline assignment: CDR1 SGDLS and CDR2 YYNGEE. This CDR3 region has 12 residues. Trimming removed 7 bases at V and 3 bases at J, with 7 bases between. The CDR3 nucleotides are TGTGCCAGCGGTAGGGACACCGGGGAGCTGTTTTTT. It is translated as CASGRDTGELFF.

This clonotype has a count of ten or more. The chain employs TRBV30 and TRBJ2-5, with 7 bases identical to TRBD1. The CDR3 loop spans 15 amino acids. V lost 2 bases and J lost 5; bases outside the gene matches: 11. The germline V gene encodes CDR1 GTSNPN and CDR2 SVGIG (reference sequence). CDR3 coding DNA: TGTGCCTGGAGTACCGGACAGGTGGCCCTGGAGACCCAGTACTTC. Amino acids: CAWSTGQVALETQYF. The full variable domain, its missing parts supplied by reference TRBV30 and TRBJ2-5, is SQTIHQWPATLVQPVGSPLSLECTVEGTSNPNLYWYRQAAGRGLQLLFYSVGIGQISSEVPQNLSASRPQDRQFILSSKKLLLSDSGFYLCAWSTGQVALETQYFGPGTRLLVL.

This clonotype was observed at least ten times. The gene calls are TRBV6-2 or TRBV6-3 and TRBJ2-1, with D unclear. Germline loops: CDR1 MNHEY, CDR2 SVGEGT. Trimming took off 7 bases at V and 2 bases at J, with 12 bases between the two ends. The CDR3 is 14 amino acids. CDR3 sequence: CASTIAGAYNEQFF. The CDR3 bases are TGTGCCAGCACGATTGCTGGGGCCTACAATGAGCAGTTCTTC.